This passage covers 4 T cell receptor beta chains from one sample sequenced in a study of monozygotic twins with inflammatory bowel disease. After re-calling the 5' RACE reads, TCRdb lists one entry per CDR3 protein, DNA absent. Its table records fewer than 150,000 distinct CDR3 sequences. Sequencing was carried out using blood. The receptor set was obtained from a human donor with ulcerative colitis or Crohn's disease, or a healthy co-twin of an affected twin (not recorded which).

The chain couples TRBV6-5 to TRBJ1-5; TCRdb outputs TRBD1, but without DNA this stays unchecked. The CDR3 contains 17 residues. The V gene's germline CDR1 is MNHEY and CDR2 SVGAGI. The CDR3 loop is CASSYSKGGRSNQPQHF.

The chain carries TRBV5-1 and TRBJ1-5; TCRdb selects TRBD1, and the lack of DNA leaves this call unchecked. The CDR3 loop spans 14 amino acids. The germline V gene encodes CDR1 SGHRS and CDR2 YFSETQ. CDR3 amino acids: CASSPGPGNQPQHF.

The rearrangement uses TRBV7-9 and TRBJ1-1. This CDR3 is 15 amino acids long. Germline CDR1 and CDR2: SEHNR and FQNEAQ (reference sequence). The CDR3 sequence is CASSLAGRENTEAFF.

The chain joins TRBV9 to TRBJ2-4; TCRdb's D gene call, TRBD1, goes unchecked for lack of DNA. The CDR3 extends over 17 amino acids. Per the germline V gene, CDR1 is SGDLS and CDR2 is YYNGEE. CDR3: CASSTSDRGLAKNIQYF.